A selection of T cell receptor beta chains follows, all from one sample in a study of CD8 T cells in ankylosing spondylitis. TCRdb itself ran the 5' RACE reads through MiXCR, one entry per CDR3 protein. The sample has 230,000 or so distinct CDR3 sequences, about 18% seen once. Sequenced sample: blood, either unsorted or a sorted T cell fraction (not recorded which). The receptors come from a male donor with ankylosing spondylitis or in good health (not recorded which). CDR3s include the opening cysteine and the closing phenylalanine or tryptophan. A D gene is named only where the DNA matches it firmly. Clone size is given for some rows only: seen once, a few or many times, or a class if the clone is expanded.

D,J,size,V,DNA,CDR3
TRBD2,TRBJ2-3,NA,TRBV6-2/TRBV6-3,TGTGCCAGCCGGATAGGACTAGCGAGACTCACAGATACGCAGTATTTT,CASRIGLARLTDTQYF
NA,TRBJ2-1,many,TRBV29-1,TGCAGCGCCTATGGGGGTTCGCAGTTCTTC,CSAYGGSQFF
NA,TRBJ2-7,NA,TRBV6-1,TGTGCCAGCAGTGAAGAGGGACTGACGTCCTACGAGCAGTACTTC,CASSEEGLTSYEQYF
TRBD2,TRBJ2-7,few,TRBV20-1,TGCAGTGCTAGAGATCTAGCGGGAGTGGAGTACGAGCAGTACTTC,CSARDLAGVEYEQYF
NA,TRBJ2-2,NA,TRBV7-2,TGTGCCAGCAGCTTAGGGGATATAGGGACCGGGGAGCTGTTTTTT,CASSLGDIGTGELFF
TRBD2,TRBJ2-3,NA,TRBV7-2,TGTGCCAGCAGCTTAACTAGCGGGAGAAATTTAGATACGCAGTATTTT,CASSLTSGRNLDTQYF
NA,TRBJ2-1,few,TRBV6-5,TGTGCCAGCAGTTACTCGTCAGGGGTGGATGAGCAGTTCTTC,CASSYSSGVDEQFF
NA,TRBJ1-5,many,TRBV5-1,TGCGCCAGCAGCTTGGTCCCGGATAGCAATCAGCCCCAGCATTTT,CASSLVPDSNQPQHF
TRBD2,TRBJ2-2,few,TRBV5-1,TGCGCCAGCAGACCATTGATGAGACTAGCGGGAGGAAGCACCGGGGAGCTGTTTTTT,CASRPLMRLAGGSTGELFF
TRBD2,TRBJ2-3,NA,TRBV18,TGTGCCAGCTCCCCCAGCGGGAGGGCAGATACGCAGTATTTT,CASSPSGRADTQYF
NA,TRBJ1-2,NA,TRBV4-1,TGCGCCAGCAGCCAAGTAGGAGACGCGGGTGGCTACACCTTC,CASSQVGDAGGYTF
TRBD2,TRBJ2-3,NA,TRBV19,TGTGCCAGTAGTATCCACGCCCTTCTAGCGGGAGATGCAGATACGCAGTATTTT,CASSIHALLAGDADTQYF
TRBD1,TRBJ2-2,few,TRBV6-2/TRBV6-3,TGTGCCAGCAGTTATCTACCGGGACAGGTCAACACCGGGGAGCTGTTTTTT,CASSYLPGQVNTGELFF
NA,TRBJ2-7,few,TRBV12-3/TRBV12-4,TGTGCCAGCAAGTCGGGGCCCTACGAGCAGTACTTC,CASKSGPYEQYF
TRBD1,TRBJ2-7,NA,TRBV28,TGTGCCAGCAGAGACCCCGGACAGGGTATCGAGCAGTACTTC,CASRDPGQGIEQYF
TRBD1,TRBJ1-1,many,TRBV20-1,TGCAGTGCTAGCCGCGAGACAGGGGTCACTGAAGCTTTCTTT,CSASRETGVTEAFF
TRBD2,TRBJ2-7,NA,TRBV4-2,TGTGCCAGCAGCCAAGAGGCGCCACTAGCGGGGGTAGGGGAGCAGTACTTC,CASSQEAPLAGVGEQYF
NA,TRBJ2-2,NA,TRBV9,TGTGCCAGCAGCGCCCCCGCAGGTTCCGGGAACACCGGGGAGCTGTTTTTT,CASSAPAGSGNTGELFF
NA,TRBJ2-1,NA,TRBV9,TGTGCCAGCAGCACAAACCGACAGGAGCCCTACAATGAGCAGTTCTTC,CASSTNRQEPYNEQFF
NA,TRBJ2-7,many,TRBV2,TGTGCCAGCAGTGGGTCCTCCTACGAGCAGTACTTC,CASSGSSYEQYF
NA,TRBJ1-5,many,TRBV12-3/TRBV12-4,TGTGCCAGCAGTTTAGACCCTCAGCCCCAGCATTTT,CASSLDPQPQHF
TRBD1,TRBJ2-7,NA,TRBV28,TGTGCCAGCGGCCTGACAGGGTCCTCTTCCTACGAGCAGTACTTC,CASGLTGSSSYEQYF
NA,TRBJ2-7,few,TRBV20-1,TGCAGTGCTAGTTTGTTTGGATCCTCATATTACGAGCAGTACTTC,CSASLFGSSYYEQYF
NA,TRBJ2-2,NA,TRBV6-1,TGTGCCAGCAGTGAAACAGGGTTGGGCACCGGGGAGCTGTTTTTT,CASSETGLGTGELFF
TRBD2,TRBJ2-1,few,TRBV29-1,TGCAGCGTAATTAGCGGGAGCGGTTACAATGAGCAGTTCTTC,CSVISGSGYNEQFF
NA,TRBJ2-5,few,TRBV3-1,TGTGCCAGCAGCCAAGTGTCGGGGTCCTACTCCCACCAAGAGACCCAGTACTTC,CASSQVSGSYSHQETQYF
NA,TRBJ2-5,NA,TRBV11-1,TGTGCCAGCAGCGTGATGGACAGTGGAGAGACCCAGTACTTC,CASSVMDSGETQYF
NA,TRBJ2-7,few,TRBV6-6,TGTGCCAGCAGTTACGACTATTCCCACGAGCAGTACTTC,CASSYDYSHEQYF
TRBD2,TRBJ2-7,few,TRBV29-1,TGCAGCGCCCTGACTAGCGAGGGGTACGAGCAGTACTTC,CSALTSEGYEQYF
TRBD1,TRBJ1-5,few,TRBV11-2,TGTGCCAGCAGCCTGGGACAGGGTAGTCATCAGCCCCAGCATTTT,CASSLGQGSHQPQHF
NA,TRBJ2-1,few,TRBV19,TGTGCCAGTAGTTGGGACAAAAGCTCCTACAATGAGCAGTTCTTC,CASSWDKSSYNEQFF
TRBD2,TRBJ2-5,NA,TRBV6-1,TGTGCCAGCAGTACGGGACTAGCGGACCAAGAGACCCAGTACTTC,CASSTGLADQETQYF
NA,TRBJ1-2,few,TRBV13,TGTGCCAGCAGCTTAGCCAAGTGGATAGATGGCTACACCTTC,CASSLAKWIDGYTF
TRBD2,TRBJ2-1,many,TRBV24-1,TGTGCCACCAGTGGTCCGCCCTCTAGCGGGAGGACGGATGAGCAGTTCTTC,CATSGPPSSGRTDEQFF
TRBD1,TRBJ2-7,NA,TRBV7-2,TGTGCCAGCAGCCATGGTGACAGGGTCTACGAGCAGTACTTC,CASSHGDRVYEQYF
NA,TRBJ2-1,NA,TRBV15,TGTGCCACCAGCAGAGTCGGGGGATCGTACAATGAGCAGTTCTTC,CATSRVGGSYNEQFF
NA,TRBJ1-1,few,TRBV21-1,TGTGCCAGCAGCCAAAGGGGGCGGGAGGGGACTGAAGCTTTCTTT,CASSQRGREGTEAFF
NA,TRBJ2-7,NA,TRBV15,TGTGCCACCAGCAGAGATCCGGGCTCTTACTCCTACGAGCAGTACTTC,CATSRDPGSYSYEQYF
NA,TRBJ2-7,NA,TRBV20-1,TGCAGTGCTAGGGACTACCTAGGCCCAGGGGACGGGAGTTGGTCCTACGAGCAGTACTTC,CSARDYLGPGDGSWSYEQYF
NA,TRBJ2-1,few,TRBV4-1,TGCGCCAGCAGCCAAGGGTTGGAGGGGAGAGGGCTAGAAAGGTGGAGCGATGAGCAGTTCTTC,CASSQGLEGRGLERWSDEQFF
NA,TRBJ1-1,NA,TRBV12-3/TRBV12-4,TGTGCCAGCAGCCCGACAGGACCGGGGGAGATGAACACTGAAGCTTTCTTT,CASSPTGPGEMNTEAFF
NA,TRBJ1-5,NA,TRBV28,TGTGCCAGCAGCCTCACGTATAGCAATCAGCCCCAGCATTTT,CASSLTYSNQPQHF